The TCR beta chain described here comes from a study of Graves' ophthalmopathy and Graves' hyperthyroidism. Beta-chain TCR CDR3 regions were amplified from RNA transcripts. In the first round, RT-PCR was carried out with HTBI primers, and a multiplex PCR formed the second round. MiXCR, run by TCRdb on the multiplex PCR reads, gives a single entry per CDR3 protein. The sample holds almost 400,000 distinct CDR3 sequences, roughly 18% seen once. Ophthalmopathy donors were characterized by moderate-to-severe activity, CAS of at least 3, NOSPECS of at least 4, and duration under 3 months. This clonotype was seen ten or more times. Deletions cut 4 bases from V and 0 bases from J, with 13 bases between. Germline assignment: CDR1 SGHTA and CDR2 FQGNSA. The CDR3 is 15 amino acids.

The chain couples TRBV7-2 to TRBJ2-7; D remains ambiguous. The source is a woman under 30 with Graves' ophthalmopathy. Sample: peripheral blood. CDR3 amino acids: CASSWGYLSSYEQYF. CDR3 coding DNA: TGTGCCAGCAGCTGGGGATACCTTAGCTCCTACGAGCAGTACTTC.